This T cell receptor beta chain is from a study of T cell responses to AZD1222 COVID-19 vaccine (dated by TCRdb to about 2021). Regarding the complete study: A total of about 230 trial participants underwent TCR sequencing, of whom 200 to 220 received two doses of AZD1222 and about 26 received two doses of the MenACWY control vaccine. Enrollment into the trials was organized by age into subgroups of 18-55, 56-69 and 70-plus years, and those subgroups contained approximately 150, 30 and 60 TCR-sequenced participants, respectively.

The time point label, as the study defines it: about 28 days (+/-7) after the second vaccine dose. AZD1222 recipients whose second dose came at about 4 weeks and those whose second dose came at about 12 weeks were combined into one group, since spike-specific TCR depth and breadth did not differ between the two schedules. Vaccinee samples were obtained from the UK trials COV001 and COV002, which included a single-blind randomized controlled phase 2/3 trial of AZD1222 (ChAdOx1 nCoV-19) in healthy adults. For TCRbeta chain sequencing, PBMC samples from trial participants were taken at day 0 and at day 28 after the second dose. The CDR3 sequence holds 13 residues, the cysteine and phenylalanine included. The entry retains the CDR3 DNA only, 39 bases that are in frame from base 1. V and J are truncated by 1 base and 6 bases respectively, leaving an intervening sequence of 10 bases. CDR1 is given as SGHDN and CDR2 as FVKESK, both from the germline V gene.

The CDR3 regions of human TCRbeta chains were subjected to immunosequencing. The published analysis was carried out like this. Repertoire TCRs were checked for matches against a reference library of SARS-CoV-2-specific TCRs that had been generated using the MIRA antigen-specificity platform. Breadth meant the fraction of unique TCRs that were SARS-CoV-2-associated, whereas depth meant the fraction of total T cells that were SARS-CoV-2-associated. Using the MIRA data, each spike-specific TCR was mapped to the spike region that the TCR reacts to and placed in a CD4 or CD8 class. Log10-transformed breadth and depth values were compared by one-way ANOVA with Sidak's multiple comparisons tests. TCRdb mirrors the immuneACCESS table, restricted to in-frame sequences. Some clones are absent from its copies; in checked studies, under half trace to an unresolved V gene, and the reason for the others is unknown. The DNA gave D and trimming, while V, J and clone size come from that table. Recorded for this sample are under 170,000 clones; under 95% of them occurred a single time. The ten largest clones add up to about 3.6% of the sample.

Broad study findings and their caveats: After two AZD1222 doses, spike-specific TCR breadth and depth were significantly higher than at day 0 and than in MenACWY recipients. CD4 TCRs associated with the vaccine covered the entire spike protein, and the dominant responses were in regions 160-218 and 743-854. Epitopes outside the regions mutated in the B.1.351 and B.1.1.7 variants were reportedly recognized by nearly half of the unique spike-specific TCRs. Because no day 14 peak-response samples were available, repertoires were characterized only after the peak T cell response. Participants were mostly white British and included more females than males, and it was suggested by the authors that clonal diversity may have been underestimated. Conclusions about previously exposed vaccinees are limited, since just six or seven AZD1222 recipients were seropositive for SARS-CoV-2 at baseline. In the small 56-69-year group, the increase in depth fell short of significance, most likely because of low power.

A note on this clone: What antigen it recognizes has not been identified. Base qualities are missing; no much larger clone stands one base away.

The clonotype comes from an adult who received the AZD1222 COVID-19 vaccine. Sequenced material: peripheral blood, taken 28 days after the second AZD1222 dose. The receptor chain draws on TRBV14 and TRBJ2-7; the D gene assignment is ambiguous. The encoded CDR3 is CASSQGGSVEQYF. The base sequence is TGTGCCAGCAGCCAAGGAGGAAGCGTCGAGCAGTACTTC.